The present entry profiles one T cell receptor (beta chain) with its context. The repertoire was sequenced with immunoSEQ multiplex PCR; TCRdb's copy has only in-frame clones and lacks some. Seen here are fewer than 85,000 clones, about 92% observed once, and the top ten hold about 2.5%. This entry belongs to a study of T cell changes during pregnancy in multiple sclerosis. Material: peripheral blood, obtained before pregnancy. This clonotype was obtained from a female donor with multiple sclerosis, enrolled in a pregnancy study.

CDR3: CASSLVYDRGQSSGANVLTF. The CDR3 nucleotides read TGTGCCAGCAGTTTAGTTTACGACAGGGGGCAGAGCTCTGGGGCCAACGTCCTGACTTTC. The chain links TRBV28 to TRBJ2-6; 10 nucleotides match TRBD1. Trimming removed 2 bases from V and 0 bases from J; junction bases left unmatched: 10. The CDR3 covers 20 residues. Germline V lookup: CDR1 MDHEN, CDR2 SYDVKM.